This TCR beta chain was captured in a study of CD8+ T cells in alopecia areata. Study details: Each day, treated patients took oral tofacitinib twice, at 5 to 10 mg per dose. Overall study results and limits: Among patients, TCR sharing was less clear than in mice, a difference possibly due in part to HLA diversity in the patient population.

Germline V gene sequence: CDR1 SEHNR, CDR2 FQNEAQ (reference sequence). The CDR3 totals 13 residues. The V segment lost 6 bases and the J segment 3 bases; nucleotides outside the gene matches: 4. Note on this clone: Its antigen is not identified.

Reverse transcribed after extraction, RNA yielded cDNA as the sequencing template. Measured with immunoSEQ multiplex PCR; TCRdb has only the in-frame clones, and not every one. The profile covers 100,000 to 150,000 clones, with 49% appearing a single time and about 17% taken by the ten largest. V and J are TRBV7-9 and TRBJ2-7, with 8 bases fitting TRBD1. Sequenced here: CD8+ T cells sorted from blood, sampled at week 0. This TCR was recovered from a human donor with alopecia areata. CDR3 residues: CASSHGTGYEQYF. In DNA form, the CDR3 reads TGTGCCAGCAGTCACGGGACAGGCTACGAGCAGTACTTC. The variable domain in full, with the rest retrieved from reference TRBV7-9 and TRBJ2-7, is DTGVSQNPRHKITKRGQNVTFRCDPISEHNRLYWYRQTLGQGPEFLTYFQNEAQLEKSRLLSDRFSAERPKGSFSTLEIQRTEQGDSAMYLCASSHGTGYEQYFGPGTRLTVT.